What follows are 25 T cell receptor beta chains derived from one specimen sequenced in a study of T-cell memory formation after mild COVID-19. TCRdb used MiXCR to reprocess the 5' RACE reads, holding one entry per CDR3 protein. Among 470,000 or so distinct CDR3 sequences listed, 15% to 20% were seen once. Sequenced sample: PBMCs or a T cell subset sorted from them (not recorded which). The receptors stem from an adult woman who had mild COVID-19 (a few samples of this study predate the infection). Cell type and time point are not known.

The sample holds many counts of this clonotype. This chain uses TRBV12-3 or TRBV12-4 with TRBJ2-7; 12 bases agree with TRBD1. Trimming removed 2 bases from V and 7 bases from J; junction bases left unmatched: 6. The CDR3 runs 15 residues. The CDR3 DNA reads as TGTGCCAGCAGTTTACCGGGACAGGGGGCAGGGGAGCAGTACTTC. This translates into CASSLPGQGAGEQYF.

The CDR3 region is CASRPEGASYEQYF. For the CDR3, the DNA is TGTGCCAGCAGGCCCGAGGGGGCGTCCTACGAGCAGTACTTC. The chain has TRBV7-8 and TRBJ2-7, with 7 bases identical to TRBD1. V lost 6 bases and J lost 1; bases outside the gene matches: 6. The V gene's germline CDR1 is SGHVS and CDR2 FQNEAQ. This CDR3 has 14 amino acids.

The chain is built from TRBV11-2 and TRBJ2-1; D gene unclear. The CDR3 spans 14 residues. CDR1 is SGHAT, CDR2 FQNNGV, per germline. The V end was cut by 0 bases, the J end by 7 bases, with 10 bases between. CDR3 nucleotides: TGTGCCAGCAGCTTAGAAGTGGACGGTAATGAGCAGTTCTTC. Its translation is CASSLEVDGNEQFF.

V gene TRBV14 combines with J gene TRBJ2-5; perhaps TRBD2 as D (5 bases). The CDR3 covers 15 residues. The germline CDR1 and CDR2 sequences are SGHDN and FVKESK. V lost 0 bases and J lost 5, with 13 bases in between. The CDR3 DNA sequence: TGTGCCAGCAGCCAAGAGTGGCTAGCTGGGGAGACCCAGTACTTC. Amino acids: CASSQEWLAGETQYF.

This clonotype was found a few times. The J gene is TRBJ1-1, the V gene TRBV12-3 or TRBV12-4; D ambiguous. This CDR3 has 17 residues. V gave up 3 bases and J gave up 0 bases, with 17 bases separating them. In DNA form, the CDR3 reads TGTGCCAGCAGTTTGGGTGGGAGTGTAGAGATGAACACTGAAGCTTTCTTT. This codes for CASSLGGSVEMNTEAFF.

The CDR3 loop reads CATSVLTRGGETQYF. The DNA for the CDR3 is TGTGCCACCAGTGTCTTGACCCGGGGGGGAGAGACCCAGTACTTC. V is TRBV24-1 and J is TRBJ2-5; 8 positions agree with TRBD2. CDR3 size: 15 residues. V lost 5 bases and J lost 4; bases outside the gene matches: 8. Germline loops: CDR1 KGHDR, CDR2 SFDVKD.

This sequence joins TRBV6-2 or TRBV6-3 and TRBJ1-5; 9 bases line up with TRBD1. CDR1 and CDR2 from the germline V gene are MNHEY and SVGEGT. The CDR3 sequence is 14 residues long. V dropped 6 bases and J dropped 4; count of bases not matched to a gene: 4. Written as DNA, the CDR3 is TGTGCCAGCAGGACGACAGGGGGTAATCAGCCCCAGCATTTT. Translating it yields CASRTTGGNQPQHF.

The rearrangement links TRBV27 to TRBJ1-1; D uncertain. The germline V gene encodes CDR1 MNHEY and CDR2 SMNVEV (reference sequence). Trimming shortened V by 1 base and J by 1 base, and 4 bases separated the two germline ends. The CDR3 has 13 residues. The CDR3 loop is CASSLYRNTEAFF. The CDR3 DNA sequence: TGTGCCAGCAGTTTATACAGGAACACTGAAGCTTTCTTT.

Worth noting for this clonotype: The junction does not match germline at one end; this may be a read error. The DNA for the CDR3 is TGTGCCAGTAGTCCCCGACAGGGAGGCCAGCACCAGCATTTT. Protein product: CASSPRQGGQHQHF. This chain joins TRBV19 and TRBJ1-5; 7 bases fit TRBD1. Per the germline V gene, CDR1 is LNHDA and CDR2 is SQIVND (reference sequence). The CDR3 spans 14 residues.

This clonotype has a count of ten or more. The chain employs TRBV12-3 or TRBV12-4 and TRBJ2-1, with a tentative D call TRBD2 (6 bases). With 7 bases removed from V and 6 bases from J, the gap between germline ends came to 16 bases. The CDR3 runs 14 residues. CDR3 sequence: CASTPGSHANEQFF. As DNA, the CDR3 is TGTGCCAGCACCCCCGGGAGCCACGCCAATGAGCAGTTCTTC.

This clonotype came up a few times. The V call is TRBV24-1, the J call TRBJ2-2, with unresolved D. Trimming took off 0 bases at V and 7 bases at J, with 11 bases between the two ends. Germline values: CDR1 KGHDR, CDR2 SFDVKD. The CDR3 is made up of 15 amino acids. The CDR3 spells CATSDLHSVSGELFF. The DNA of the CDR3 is TGTGCCACCAGTGATTTGCACAGCGTTAGCGGGGAGCTGTTTTTT.

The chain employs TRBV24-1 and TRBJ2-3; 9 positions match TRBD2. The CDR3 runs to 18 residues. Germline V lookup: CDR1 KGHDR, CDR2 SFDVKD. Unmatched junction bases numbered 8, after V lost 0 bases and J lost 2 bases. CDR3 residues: CATSDLQASGTSTDTQYF. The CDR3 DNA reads TGTGCCACCAGTGATTTGCAAGCTAGCGGGACGTCCACAGATACGCAGTATTTT.

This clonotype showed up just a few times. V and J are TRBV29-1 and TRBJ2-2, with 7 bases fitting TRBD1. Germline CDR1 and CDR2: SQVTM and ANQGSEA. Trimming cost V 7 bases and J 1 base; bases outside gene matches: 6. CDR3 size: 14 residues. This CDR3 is CSASGTENTGELFF. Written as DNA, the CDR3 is TGCAGCGCCTCAGGGACAGAGAACACCGGGGAGCTGTTTTTT.

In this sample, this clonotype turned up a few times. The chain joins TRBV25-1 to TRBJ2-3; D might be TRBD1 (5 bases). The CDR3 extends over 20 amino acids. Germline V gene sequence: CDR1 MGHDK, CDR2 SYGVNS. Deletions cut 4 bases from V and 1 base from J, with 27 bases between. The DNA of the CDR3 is TGTGCCAGCAGTGTGGGGCTCGGCCCCACAACCCCGCAAGGCACAGATACGCAGTATTTT. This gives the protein CASSVGLGPTTPQGTDTQYF.

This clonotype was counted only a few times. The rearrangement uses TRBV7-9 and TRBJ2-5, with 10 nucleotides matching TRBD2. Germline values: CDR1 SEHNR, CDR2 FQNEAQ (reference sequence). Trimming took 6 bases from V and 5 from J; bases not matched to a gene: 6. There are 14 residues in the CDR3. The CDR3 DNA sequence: TGTGCCAGCAGAACAGCGGGAGGGAGGGAGACCCAGTACTTC. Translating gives CASRTAGGRETQYF.

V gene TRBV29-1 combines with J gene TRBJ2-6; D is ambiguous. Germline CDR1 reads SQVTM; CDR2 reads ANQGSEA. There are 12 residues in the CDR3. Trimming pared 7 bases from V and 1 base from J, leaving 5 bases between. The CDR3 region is CSARSGANVLTF. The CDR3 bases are TGCAGCGCCCGTTCTGGGGCCAACGTCCTGACTTTC.

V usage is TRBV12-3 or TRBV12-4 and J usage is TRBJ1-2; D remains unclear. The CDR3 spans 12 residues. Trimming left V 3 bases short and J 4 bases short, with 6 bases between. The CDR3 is CASSLHGYGYTF. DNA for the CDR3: TGTGCCAGCAGTTTGCATGGCTATGGCTACACCTTC.

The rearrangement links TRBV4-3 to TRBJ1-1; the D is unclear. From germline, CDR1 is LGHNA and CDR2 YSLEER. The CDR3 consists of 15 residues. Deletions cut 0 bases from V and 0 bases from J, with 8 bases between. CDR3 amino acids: CASSQEVSLNTEAFF. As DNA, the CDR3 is TGCGCCAGCAGCCAAGAAGTCAGTTTGAACACTGAAGCTTTCTTT.

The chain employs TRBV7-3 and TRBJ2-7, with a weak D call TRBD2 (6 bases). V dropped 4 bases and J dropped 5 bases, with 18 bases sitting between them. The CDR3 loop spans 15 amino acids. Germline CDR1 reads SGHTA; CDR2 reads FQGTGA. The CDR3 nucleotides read TGTGCCAGCAGCTCCTCGGCTAGCGTGATGCACGAGCAGTACTTC. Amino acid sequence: CASSSSASVMHEQYF.

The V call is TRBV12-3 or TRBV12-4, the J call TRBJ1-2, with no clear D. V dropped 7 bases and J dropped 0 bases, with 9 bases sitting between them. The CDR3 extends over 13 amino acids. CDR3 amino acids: CASTDTANYGYTF. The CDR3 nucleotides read TGTGCCAGCACAGACACGGCTAACTATGGCTACACCTTC.

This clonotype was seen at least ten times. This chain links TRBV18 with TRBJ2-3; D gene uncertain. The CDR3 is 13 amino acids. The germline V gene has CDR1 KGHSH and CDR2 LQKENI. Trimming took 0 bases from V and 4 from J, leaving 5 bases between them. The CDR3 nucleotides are TGTGCCAGCTCACCACCGAGTCCAGATACGCAGTATTTT. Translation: CASSPPSPDTQYF.

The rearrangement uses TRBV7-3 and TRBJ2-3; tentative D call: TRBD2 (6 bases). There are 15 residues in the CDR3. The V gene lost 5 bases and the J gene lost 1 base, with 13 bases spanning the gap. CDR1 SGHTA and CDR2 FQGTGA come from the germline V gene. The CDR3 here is CASSPDPGGTDTQYF. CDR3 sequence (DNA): TGTGCCAGCAGCCCCGATCCGGGGGGCACAGATACGCAGTATTTT. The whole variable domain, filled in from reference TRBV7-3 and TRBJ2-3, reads GAGVSQTPSNKVTEKGKYVELRCDPISGHTALYWYRQSLGQGPEFLIYFQGTGAADDSGLPNDRFFAVRPEGSVSTLKIQRTERGDSAVYLCASSPDPGGTDTQYFGPGTRLTVL.

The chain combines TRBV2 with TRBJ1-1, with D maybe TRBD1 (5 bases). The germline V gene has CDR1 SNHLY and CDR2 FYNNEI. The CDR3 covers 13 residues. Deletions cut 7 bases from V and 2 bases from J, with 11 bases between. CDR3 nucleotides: TGTGCCAGCATTGGACAAAGAAACACTGAAGCTTTCTTT. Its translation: CASIGQRNTEAFF.

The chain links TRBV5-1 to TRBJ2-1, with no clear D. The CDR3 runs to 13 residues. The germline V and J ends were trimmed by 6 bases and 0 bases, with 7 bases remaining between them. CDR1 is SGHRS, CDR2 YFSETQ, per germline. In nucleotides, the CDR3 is TGCGCCAGCAATCTTGGCTCCTACAATGAGCAGTTCTTC. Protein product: CASNLGSYNEQFF.

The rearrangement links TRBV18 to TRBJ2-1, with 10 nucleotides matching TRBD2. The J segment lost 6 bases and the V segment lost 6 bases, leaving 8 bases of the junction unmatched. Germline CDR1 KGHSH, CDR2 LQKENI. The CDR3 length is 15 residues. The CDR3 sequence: CASSATSGNSNEQFF. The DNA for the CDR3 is TGTGCCAGCTCGGCCACTAGCGGGAACAGCAATGAGCAGTTCTTC.